This passage covers 9 T cell receptor beta chains from one sample sequenced in a study of blood T cell repertoires in COVID-19 (dated by TCRdb to 2020 to 2022). Preparation of the library involved the immunoSEQ multiplex PCR assay. This is the immuneACCESS table as TCRdb keeps it, with only in-frame sequences that have V and J called. A part of the clones is gone; compared with another copy, unresolved V genes explain less than half, and the rest is unexplained. In this sample the table shows about 270,000 clones, around 91% of which occur a single time. 2.4% of the sample lies in the top ten. Material: PBMCs or T cells enriched from blood (not recorded which). The source is a woman under 30 who had recovered from COVID-19.

The chain couples TRBV27 to TRBJ2-5; TRBD2 matches at 8 bases. Trimming cost V 3 bases and J 4 bases; bases outside gene matches: 4. The germline V gene encodes CDR1 MNHEY and CDR2 SMNVEV (reference sequence). There are 14 residues in the CDR3. CDR3 amino acids: CASSLRGASETQYF. CDR3 in DNA: TGTGCCAGCAGTTTGCGGGGGGCTTCAGAGACCCAGTACTTC.

The chain joins TRBV27 to TRBJ2-7, with a possible D match to TRBD1 (5 bases). This CDR3 region has 11 residues. With 10 bases removed from V and 4 bases from J, the gap between germline ends came to 11 bases. CDR1 is MNHEY, CDR2 SMNVEV, per germline (reference sequence). CDR3 residues: CANTGFYEQYF. CDR3 in DNA: TGTGCCAACACAGGTTTTTACGAGCAGTACTTC.

This chain joins TRBV6-1 and TRBJ1-2; possibly TRBD1 for D (6 bases). The V gene's germline CDR1 is MNHNS and CDR2 SASEGT. The CDR3 loop spans 14 amino acids. V shed 3 bases and J shed 2 bases, with 10 bases lying between them. This CDR3 reads CASSEPGVNYGYTF. CDR3 nucleotides: TGTGCCAGCAGTGAGCCAGGGGTGAACTATGGCTACACCTTC.

The rearrangement uses TRBV29-1 and TRBJ2-1; the match to TRBD2 covers 11 bases. The CDR3 spans 16 residues. The germline gives CDR1 SQVTM, CDR2 ANQGSEA. V was pared by 0 bases and J by 2 bases, with 3 bases of the junction left unmatched. The CDR3 sequence is CSVEDYSGGAYNEQFF. CDR3 nucleotides: TGCAGCGTTGAAGACTATAGCGGGGGGGCCTACAATGAGCAGTTCTTC.

CDR3 sequence: CASRAEGNYGYTF. Here the CDR3 DNA reads TGTGCCAGCAGGGCCGAGGGTAACTATGGCTACACCTTC. The rearrangement joins TRBV5-4 to TRBJ1-2; unclear D gene. Trimming stripped 5 bases from V and 1 base from J, with 9 bases between. The germline V gene encodes CDR1 SGHNT and CDR2 YYREEE (reference sequence). There are 13 residues in the CDR3.

The CDR3 DNA is TGCGCCAGCAGCTCACAGGGGGCCCTAGTGAACACTGAAGCTTTCTTT. Translation: CASSSQGALVNTEAFF. J is TRBJ1-1 and V is TRBV5-1, with 9 bases lining up with TRBD1. The CDR3 is 16 residues long. After removal of 3 bases from V and 0 bases from J, the junction contained 6 bases not matched to a gene. Germline CDR1 and CDR2: SGHRS and YFSETQ.

This chain uses TRBV6-5 with TRBJ1-1; D gene unclear. The V end was cut by 2 bases, the J end by 2 bases, with 6 bases between. The CDR3 has 13 amino acids. CDR1 MNHEY and CDR2 SVGAGI come from the germline V gene. For the CDR3, the DNA is TGTGCCAGCAGTTACACACCAAACACTGAAGCTTTCTTT. Translation gives CASSYTPNTEAFF.

The CDR3 region is CATSPRAYNTDTQYF. CDR3 nucleotide sequence: TGTGCCACCAGCCCGAGAGCTTATAACACAGATACGCAGTATTTT. The J gene is TRBJ2-3, the V gene TRBV15; D remains unclear. Germline V gene data show CDR1 as LNHNV and CDR2 as YYDKDF (reference sequence). This CDR3 contains 15 residues. Deletions cut 5 bases from V and 2 bases from J, with 14 bases between.

This chain uses TRBV12-3 or TRBV12-4 with TRBJ1-1, with a possible D match to TRBD1 (6 bases). CDR3 length: 13 residues. Deletions cut 1 base from V and 5 bases from J, with 8 bases between. This CDR3 is CASSLGTGTEAFF. The DNA for the CDR3 is TGTGCCAGCAGTTTAGGTACAGGGACTGAAGCTTTCTTT.